The 15 T cell receptor beta chains listed next were all sequenced from one sample in a study of blood T cell repertoires in COVID-19. Sequencing used immunoSEQ multiplex PCR; TCRdb keeps in-frame clones, though not all of them. This sample has about 130,000 clones, with about 80% found just once. Sequencing input: PBMCs or T cells enriched from blood (not recorded which). The receptors here all came from a man aged 45-65 years who had recovered from COVID-19.

The chain combines TRBV9 with TRBJ2-5; TRBD2 agrees at 16 bases. J lost 5 bases, V lost 4 bases, and 8 bases had no gene match. The CDR3 totals 17 residues. The germline gives CDR1 SGDLS, CDR2 YYNGEE. The CDR3: CASSQGTSGGARETQYF. The CDR3 DNA reads as TGTGCCAGCAGCCAGGGGACTAGCGGGGGGGCCCGTGAGACCCAGTACTTC.

This chain links TRBV11-3 with TRBJ2-7; 7 bases agree with TRBD1. With V trimmed by 4 bases and J by 4 bases, 13 bases remained unmatched. Germline values: CDR1 SGHNT, CDR2 YENEEA. The CDR3 contains 16 residues. The CDR3 region is CASSSHRGVFQYEQYF. The CDR3 bases are TGTGCCAGCAGCTCCCACAGGGGTGTATTTCAGTACGAGCAGTACTTC.

V usage is TRBV9 and J usage is TRBJ1-5; 7 nucleotides agree with TRBD1. Germline V gene lookup returns CDR1 SGDLS and CDR2 YYNGEE. The CDR3 extends over 17 amino acids. Germline trimming cut 0 bases from V and 5 bases from J; bases unmatched to any gene: 11. CDR3 in amino acids: CASSVGVGDRDDQPQHF. DNA for the CDR3: TGTGCCAGCAGCGTAGGCGTCGGTGACAGGGATGATCAGCCCCAGCATTTT.

The V call is TRBV10-3, the J call TRBJ1-6; 10 bases are shared with TRBD1. CDR1 and CDR2 (germline): ENHRY, SYGVKD. The CDR3 spans 16 residues. Trimming took 6 bases from V and 6 from J; bases not matched to a gene: 8. Here the CDR3 reads CAISSSGTGVNSPLHF. CDR3 sequence (DNA): TGTGCCATCAGCTCCTCCGGGACAGGGGTTAATTCACCCCTCCACTTT.

The chain has TRBV10-3 and TRBJ2-2; 7 bases align to TRBD2. This CDR3 has 15 amino acids. With V trimmed by 3 bases and J by 1 base, 2 bases remained unmatched. Germline CDR1 is ENHRY and CDR2 is SYGVKD. The DNA of the CDR3 is TGTGCCATCAGTGATGAGCGGGGGAACACCGGGGAGCTGTTTTTT. Its translation: CAISDERGNTGELFF.

V usage is TRBV10-3 and J usage is TRBJ2-1; 8 bases agree with TRBD1. The CDR3 has 19 residues. Trimming removed 8 bases from V and 0 bases from J; junction bases left unmatched: 18. From germline, CDR1 is ENHRY and CDR2 SYGVKD. DNA of the CDR3: TGTGCCATCGGGGGGCTCCGGACAGGGCCTTCTAGCTCCTACAATGAGCAGTTCTTC. Translated: CAIGGLRTGPSSSYNEQFF.

Written as DNA, the CDR3 is TGTGCCATCAGTGCTCCCGGGGGTCAGCCCCAGCATTTT. This encodes CAISAPGGQPQHF. The gene calls are TRBV10-3 and TRBJ1-5; TRBD1 is a possible D gene (5 bases). The germline CDR1 and CDR2 sequences are ENHRY and SYGVKD. Trimming pared 4 bases from V and 6 bases from J, leaving 10 bases between. The CDR3 sequence is 13 residues long.

The V gene is TRBV10-3, the J gene TRBJ1-5, with 9 bases that match TRBD1. The CDR3 runs to 13 residues. Trimming at V came to 10 bases and at J to 7 bases, leaving 8 bases not matched to a gene. From germline, CDR1 is ENHRY and CDR2 SYGVKD. CDR3 DNA sequence: TGTGCCACGGGACAGGGTTCGGTACAGCCCCAGCATTTT. Translation gives CATGQGSVQPQHF.

The V call is TRBV10-2, the J call TRBJ2-1; TRBD1 is a possible D gene (6 bases). Germline CDR1 reads WSHSY; CDR2 reads SAAADI. This CDR3 is 13 amino acids long. The V and J ends lost 10 bases and 6 bases respectively, with 16 bases between them. The CDR3 loop is CATRAQGTNEQFF. CDR3 coding DNA: TGCGCCACCAGAGCGCAGGGGACCAATGAGCAGTTCTTC.

The chain couples TRBV9 to TRBJ1-1, with a possible D match to TRBD1 (5 bases). V was cut by 1 base and J by 3 bases, with 13 bases left in between. Per the germline V gene, CDR1 is SGDLS and CDR2 is YYNGEE. This CDR3 contains 15 residues. The CDR3 spells CASSVPRSGDTEAFF. The CDR3 DNA reads TGTGCCAGCAGCGTACCTCGTTCGGGGGACACTGAAGCTTTCTTT.

The chain carries TRBV7-9 and TRBJ1-3; D unclear. The CDR3 is 15 amino acids. V lost 5 bases to trimming and J lost 7 bases, with 18 bases between them. The germline V gene encodes CDR1 SEHNR and CDR2 FQNEAQ (reference sequence). The CDR3 sequence: CASSRTETSQNTIYF. The CDR3 DNA sequence: TGTGCCAGCAGCCGGACCGAAACTAGCCAGAACACCATATATTTT. Full variable domain (outside the CDR3, taken from reference TRBV7-9 and TRBJ1-3): DTGVSQNPRHKITKRGQNVTFRCDPISEHNRLYWYRQTLGQGPEFLTYFQNEAQLEKSRLLSDRFSAERPKGSFSTLEIQRTEQGDSAMYLCASSRTETSQNTIYFGEGSWLTVV.

This clone was found many times. This specimen includes other DNA sequences encoding the same CDR3. This chain joins TRBV7-3 and TRBJ1-1; no clear D gene. The germline V gene encodes CDR1 SGHTA and CDR2 FQGTGA. The V and J ends lost 1 base and 0 bases respectively, with 3 bases between them. The CDR3 is 13 amino acids. Here the CDR3 reads CASSLSVNTEAFF. DNA of the CDR3: TGTGCCAGCAGCTTAAGCGTGAACACTGAAGCTTTCTTT.

Written as DNA, the CDR3 is TGTGCCTGGACTAGCGGGGGGGCCGCAGATACGCAGTATTTT. Translating it yields CAWTSGGAADTQYF. The chain couples TRBV30 to TRBJ2-3; TRBD2 aligns across 12 bases. Per the germline V gene, CDR1 is GTSNPN and CDR2 is SVGIG (reference sequence). CDR3 length: 14 residues. Trimming cost V 4 bases and J 4 bases; bases outside gene matches: 3. Using reference TRBV30 and TRBJ2-3 for the parts outside the CDR3, the full variable domain is SQTIHQWPATLVQPVGSPLSLECTVEGTSNPNLYWYRQAAGRGLQLLFYSVGIGQISSEVPQNLSASRPQDRQFILSSKKLLLSDSGFYLCAWTSGGAADTQYFGPGTRLTVL.

The chain uses TRBV11-2 and TRBJ2-1, with TRBD2 matching 7 bases. CDR3 length: 15 amino acids. The ends lost 1 base at V and 5 bases at J; junction bases unmatched: 5. Per the germline V gene, CDR1 is SGHAT and CDR2 is FQNNGV. This CDR3 reads CASSLGLAANNEQFF. In nucleotides, the CDR3 is TGTGCCAGCAGCTTAGGGCTAGCGGCGAACAATGAGCAGTTCTTC.

The J gene is TRBJ2-7, the V gene TRBV27, with TRBD1 matching over 9 bases. The CDR3 is 13 amino acids. V lost 3 bases, J lost 4 bases, and 1 base stayed unmatched. CDR1 and CDR2 (germline): MNHEY, SMNVEV (reference sequence). CDR3 loop: CASSFGTGYEQYF. In DNA, the CDR3 is TGTGCCAGCAGTTTCGGGACAGGGTACGAGCAGTACTTC.